The 24 T cell receptor beta chains below come from one sample, sequenced in a study of cytomegalovirus exposure and HLA in healthy donors. The primer mix had 60 Vbeta and 13 Jbeta primers. The data were produced by immunoSEQ multiplex PCR, yet TCRdb's version contains in-frame clones alone and is incomplete. The sample lists some 170,000 clones; around 82% were seen once. The source material was PBMCs. These TCRs come from a man over 45 in good health and CMV-seropositive.

This clone was recorded once. The chain couples TRBV5-1 to TRBJ2-3; 12 bases are a match to TRBD2. This CDR3 region has 18 residues. Trimming cost V 3 bases and J 5 bases; bases outside gene matches: 13. Germline CDR1 SGHRS, CDR2 YFSETQ. The CDR3 sequence: CASSSTPSGGGYGDTQYF. DNA of the CDR3: TGCGCCAGCAGCTCGACCCCTAGCGGGGGGGGGTATGGAGATACGCAGTATTTT.

The chain is built from TRBV10-3 and TRBJ2-3, with 14 bases aligning to TRBD2. Trimming cost V 7 bases and J 2 bases; bases outside gene matches: 2. CDR3 length: 15 residues. The germline CDR1 and CDR2 sequences are ENHRY and SYGVKD. CDR3 loop: CAIMTSGGATDTQYF. CDR3 DNA sequence: TGTGCCATCATGACTAGCGGGGGGGCCACAGATACGCAGTATTTT.

The gene calls are TRBV4-1 and TRBJ2-7; TRBD2 matches at 7 bases. V shed 0 bases, J shed 6 bases, and the junction held 2 bases outside the gene matches. Germline values: CDR1 MGHRA, CDR2 YSYEKL. The CDR3 extends over 13 amino acids. CDR3 nucleotides: TGCGCCAGCAGCCAAGATTGGGGGGGCGAGCAGTACTTC. Amino acids: CASSQDWGGEQYF.

The CDR3 sequence is CARGQGSYNSPLHF. The CDR3 DNA sequence: TGTGCCAGGGGCCAGGGTTCCTATAATTCACCCCTCCACTTT. The chain recombines TRBV2 with TRBJ1-6; D may be TRBD1 (5 bases). The V end was cut by 9 bases, the J end by 1 base, with 10 bases between. The CDR3 loop spans 14 amino acids. Germline assignment: CDR1 SNHLY and CDR2 FYNNEI.

The rearrangement uses TRBV10-3 and TRBJ2-5; 8 bases fit TRBD2. V was pared by 10 bases and J by 0 bases, with 4 bases of the junction left unmatched. The germline gives CDR1 ENHRY, CDR2 SYGVKD. The CDR3 contains 13 residues. The CDR3 protein is CASAGGHQETQYF. In DNA form, the CDR3 reads TGTGCCAGCGCGGGGGGTCACCAAGAGACCCAGTACTTC.

This clone has more than one count but fewer than ten. The chain combines TRBV6-1 with TRBJ1-2; no definite D call. V was shortened by 7 bases and J by 8 bases, with 14 bases between the two germline ends. The CDR3 extends over 12 amino acids. The germline CDR1 and CDR2 sequences are MNHNS and SASEGT. In DNA, the CDR3 is TGTGCCAGCACCACAATGGGGAGAGGCTACACCTTC. It translates to CASTTMGRGYTF.

The chain is built from TRBV5-4 and TRBJ2-2; 10 nucleotides align to TRBD1. Germline CDR1 SGHNT, CDR2 YYREEE (reference sequence). V lost 3 bases and J lost 2; bases outside the gene matches: 1. The CDR3 runs 15 residues. The CDR3 here is CASSWTGGNTGELFF. CDR3 DNA sequence: TGTGCCAGCAGCTGGACAGGGGGAAACACCGGGGAGCTGTTTTTT.

J is TRBJ2-7 and V is TRBV5-5; D possibly corresponds to TRBD1 (6 bases). The ends were cut back, 0 bases at V and 3 bases at J, with 13 bases in the middle. This CDR3 spans 15 amino acids. Looked up from germline, CDR1 is SGHKS and CDR2 is YYEKEE (reference sequence). This CDR3 is CASSLGQGIYYEQYF. CDR3 bases: TGTGCCAGCAGCTTGGGGCAGGGGATATACTACGAGCAGTACTTC.

The V and J genes are TRBV28 and TRBJ1-2; 11 nucleotides align to TRBD1. This CDR3 comprises 14 residues. In germline, CDR1 is MDHEN, CDR2 SYDVKM. Unmatched junction bases numbered 3, after V lost 6 bases and J lost 3 bases. CDR3 loop: CASRGTGGYYGYTF. The CDR3 coding sequence is TGTGCCAGCAGGGGGACAGGGGGTTACTATGGCTACACCTTC.

The gene calls are TRBV30 and TRBJ1-2; D might be TRBD1 (5 bases). Germline assignment: CDR1 GTSNPN and CDR2 SVGIG (reference sequence). Trimming shortened V by 3 bases and J by 7 bases, and 12 bases separated the two germline ends. The CDR3 runs to 12 residues. Here the CDR3 DNA reads TGTGCCTGGAGCCCACTGGGACTTGGCTACACCTTC. Translating gives CAWSPLGLGYTF.

V and J are TRBV29-1 and TRBJ2-5; 8 bases are shared with TRBD2. This CDR3 comprises 14 residues. The V and J ends lost 8 bases and 4 bases, in that order; junction bases with no gene match: 12. Germline V gene sequence: CDR1 SQVTM, CDR2 ANQGSEA. CDR3 coding DNA: TGCAGCTCGGACGGCGGGAGGAACGCAGAGACCCAGTACTTC. This translates into CSSDGGRNAETQYF.

V usage is TRBV28 and J usage is TRBJ1-4, with D perhaps TRBD1 (5 bases). This CDR3 has 14 amino acids. Trimming stripped 6 bases from V and 4 bases from J, with 12 bases between. Germline CDR1 and CDR2: MDHEN and SYDVKM. This chain's CDR3 is CASRGPRLNEKLFF. The CDR3 nucleotides read TGTGCCAGCAGGGGGCCCCGACTTAATGAAAAACTGTTTTTT.

This clone was picked up a small number of times. J is TRBJ2-6 and V is TRBV28; TRBD1 is a possible D gene (6 bases). The CDR3 consists of 19 residues. Germline CDR1 reads MDHEN; CDR2 reads SYDVKM. The V end was cut by 3 bases, the J end by 2 bases, with 20 bases between. CDR3: CASSFLYNRALAGANVLTF. In DNA form, the CDR3 reads TGTGCCAGCAGTTTTCTTTATAACAGGGCTTTGGCTGGGGCCAACGTCCTGACTTTC.

J is TRBJ2-1 and V is TRBV4-3; no definite D call. This CDR3 has 15 amino acids. V was clipped by 0 bases and J by 5 bases, with 11 bases between them. The V gene's germline CDR1 is LGHNA and CDR2 YSLEER. For the CDR3, the DNA is TGCGCCAGCAGCCAAGATTACGGAGTTGACAATGAGCAGTTCTTC. Translated, it gives CASSQDYGVDNEQFF.

The gene calls are TRBV11-1 and TRBJ2-2, with TRBD1 matching 7 bases. V shed 1 base, J shed 5 bases, and the junction held 4 bases outside the gene matches. The germline gives CDR1 SGHAT, CDR2 FQDESV (reference sequence). The CDR3 contains 15 residues. The CDR3 coding sequence is TGTGCCAGCAGCTTAGACAGGGGCGGAACCGGGGAGCTGTTTTTT. It yields the protein CASSLDRGGTGELFF.

This clone was seen more than once but under ten times. The chain joins TRBV7-9 to TRBJ2-5; 14 bases line up with TRBD2. Unmatched junction bases numbered 1, after V lost 3 bases and J lost 4 bases. Germline V gives CDR1 SEHNR, CDR2 FQNEAQ (reference sequence). This CDR3 is 15 amino acids long. CDR3 in amino acids: CASSLGLAGAETQYF. CDR3 nucleotides: TGTGCCAGCAGCTTGGGACTAGCGGGGGCAGAGACCCAGTACTTC.

The chain employs TRBV9 and TRBJ2-7, with 7 bases matching TRBD1. CDR1 and CDR2 from the germline V gene are SGDLS and YYNGEE. V shed 3 bases, J shed 3 bases, and the junction held 6 bases outside the gene matches. The CDR3 loop spans 14 amino acids. CDR3 sequence: CASSASGQVYEQYF. The CDR3 region has the DNA TGTGCCAGCAGCGCATCTGGACAGGTCTACGAGCAGTACTTC.

The chain joins TRBV10-2 to TRBJ2-7; 13 bases are a match to TRBD2. Trimming removed 6 bases from V and 7 bases from J; junction bases left unmatched: 9. Germline assignment: CDR1 WSHSY and CDR2 SAAADI. The CDR3 runs 15 residues. The CDR3 nucleotides read TGCGCCAGCAGCCACGGACTAGCGGGAGCCGAAGAGCAGTACTTC. Its protein product is CASSHGLAGAEEQYF.

This chain joins TRBV6-6 and TRBJ1-5, with D possibly TRBD1 on 5 matching bases. The CDR3 totals 15 residues. V shed 7 bases and J shed 6 bases, with 19 bases lying between them. Germline lookup yields CDR1 MNHNY and CDR2 SVGAGI (reference sequence). The CDR3 nucleotides are TGTGCCAGCATTGGCGGACATCCGGGCGCTCAGCCCCAGCATTTT. Translating it yields CASIGGHPGAQPQHF.

The chain recombines TRBV9 with TRBJ2-7; D perhaps matches TRBD2 (6 bases). Between the trimmed V and J ends, which lost 2 bases and 1 base, there was a span of 13 bases. CDR3 length: 15 residues. The germline V gene encodes CDR1 SGDLS and CDR2 YYNGEE. The CDR3 sequence is CASSVRDAESYEQYF. In nucleotides, the CDR3 is TGTGCCAGCAGCGTGCGGGACGCAGAATCCTACGAGCAGTACTTC.

This chain uses TRBV6-1 with TRBJ1-5; TRBD1 agrees at 7 bases. The V segment lost 4 bases and the J segment 6 bases; nucleotides outside the gene matches: 6. In germline, CDR1 is MNHNS, CDR2 SASEGT. The CDR3 is 14 residues long. CDR3 nucleotide sequence: TGTGCCAGCAGTGGAGGGGGCGAGGGTCAGCCCCAGCATTTT. It is translated as CASSGGGEGQPQHF.

The chain has TRBV28 and TRBJ1-1; D is unclear. Germline CDR1 MDHEN, CDR2 SYDVKM. V lost 2 bases, J lost 3 bases, and 10 bases lay in between. The CDR3 has 14 amino acids. The CDR3 DNA reads TGTGCCAGCAGTTTACGGCGGGTAGACACTGAAGCTTTCTTT. This codes for CASSLRRVDTEAFF.

CDR3 in amino acids: CASEQAGTGISEQFF. The CDR3 bases are TGCGCCAGCGAACAAGCCGGGACAGGGATTAGTGAGCAGTTCTTC. V gene TRBV5-1 combines with J gene TRBJ2-1, with 9 bases that match TRBD1. From germline, CDR1 is SGHRS and CDR2 YFSETQ. Trimming took 7 bases from V and 9 from J; bases not matched to a gene: 14. The CDR3 spans 15 residues.

The CDR3 DNA follows: TGCGCCAGCAGCTTGATGGGGGGAAACACCGGGGAGCTGTTTTTT. Protein sequence: CASSLMGGNTGELFF. V and J are TRBV5-1 and TRBJ2-2; tentative D call: TRBD2 (6 bases). V shed 1 base and J shed 2 bases, with 9 bases lying between them. Per germline, CDR1 SGHRS and CDR2 YFSETQ. The CDR3 is made up of 15 amino acids.